The clone carrying this TCR beta chain was seen only once. Source study methods: Reference gene primer amplification in the assay estimated nucleated cell counts. Only in-frame clones appear in the TCRdb table, and some are missing; sequencing was by immunoSEQ multiplex PCR. The DNA gave D and trimming, while V, J and clone size come from that table. The table has around 130,000 clones, over 75% seen once. CDR1 and CDR2 from the germline V gene are SQVTM and ANQGSEA. This CDR3 contains 14 residues. Deletions cut 6 bases from V and 0 bases from J, with 14 bases between. This sample is drawn from a study of blood T cell repertoires in COVID-19. Turning to the study itself: Sites across the United States, Italy and Spain contributed samples from acute and convalescent COVID-19. T cells, B-cell-depleted T cells, or PBMCs provided the cDNA or gDNA that served as material.

The TCR originated in a man aged 35 to 55 with active or convalescent COVID-19. The V call is TRBV29-1, the J call TRBJ1-1, with D unresolved. Sequencing was performed on peripheral blood. CDR3 region: CSVRSWALNTEAFF. The CDR3 DNA is TGCAGCGTCAGATCGTGGGCGTTGAACACTGAAGCTTTCTTT.